This record concerns one T cell receptor beta chain sequence. Its antigen is not known. A much larger clone differs by one base, so this may be a read error. Time point here: patch test 2, 6 weeks after DPC sensitization. Treatment meaning: therapeutic diphenylcyclopropenone sensitization with weekly scalp DPC. Blood draws came before every patch-test application. Sample donors consisted of patients with alopecia, aged 18 to 70 years, who were suitable for DPC. The CDR3 covers 16 residues. V was cut by 0 bases and J by 4 bases, with 15 bases left in between. CDR1 and CDR2 (germline): SGHDN, FVKESK. The source of the sample is a study of human T cells and chemical hapten exposure. Overall study results and limits: The number of TCRs over 1 in 1000 frequency stayed unchanged after DPC.

In the authors' workflow: 96,000 or so TCRs per sample was the median, with a range of roughly 23,224 to 690,600. TCRdb analysed the RACE reads with MiXCR anew, one entry per CDR3 protein. These V and J calls derive from TCRdb rather than the authors' analysis. The sample carries approximately 100,000 distinct CDR3 sequences, 9.2% recorded once. The TCR sequence derives from a woman in her thirties or forties with alopecia areata. Some clones in this sample may be carry-over from other donors' samples. The rearrangement joins TRBV14 to TRBJ2-5; D gene uncertain. The sample in question was whole blood, obtained in connection with sensitization to the hapten diphenylcyclopropenone (DPC). The CDR3 DNA reads TGTGCCAGCAGCCAAGATCTCACATGGGCGAGAGAGACCCAGTACTTC. Translating it yields CASSQDLTWARETQYF.